This is a list of T cell receptor beta chains from one sample in a study of T cells in Graves' hyperthyroidism and ophthalmopathy. TCRdb reprocessed the multiplex PCR reads via MiXCR and lists one record per CDR3 protein. The sample includes a few hundred thousand distinct CDR3 sequences, about 15% seen only once; the top ten take approximately 32%. The specimen was blood. These receptors were taken from a woman in her twenties or thirties with Graves' hyperthyroidism. Each CDR3 is given with its conserved first and last residue. D genes are given only for firm matches. Expanded clones get a size class; other rows say once, few or many, or leave the size out.

abundance	v_gene	j_gene	d_gene	CDR3aa	CDR3nt
.	TRBV7-9	TRBJ2-1	TRBD2	CASSLSLAGGDNEQFF	TGTGCCAGCAGCTTATCGCTAGCGGGAGGCGACAATGAGCAGTTCTTC
many	TRBV5-1	TRBJ1-1	TRBD1	CASSLTGTGGFGAFF	TGCGCCAGCAGCTTGACCGGGACAGGGGGCTTTGGTGCTTTCTTT
many	TRBV30	TRBJ2-7	TRBD2	CAWSGTSGLEQYF	TGTGCCTGGAGTGGTACTAGCGGGCTCGAGCAGTACTTC
few	TRBV7-9	TRBJ2-7	TRBD2	CASSLGLEPREQYF	TGTGCCAGCAGCCTTGGACTAGAACCGCGGGAGCAGTACTTC
many	TRBV3-1	TRBJ2-3	.	CASRGGAADTQYF	TGTGCCAGCAGGGGCGGAGCGGCAGATACGCAGTATTTT
many	TRBV5-1	TRBJ2-3	.	CASSPRGSSTDTQYF	TGCGCCAGCAGCCCCCGGGGGTCCAGCACAGATACGCAGTATTTT
few	TRBV3-1	TRBJ2-4	.	CASSPQRKNIQYF	TGTGCCAGCAGCCCGCAGCGGAAAAACATTCAGTACTTC
many	TRBV12-3/TRBV12-4	TRBJ2-5	TRBD1	CASSSRDSEKETQYF	TGTGCCAGCAGTTCCCGGGACAGCGAGAAGGAGACCCAGTACTTC
few	TRBV7-6	TRBJ2-7	.	CASSLRPPHGTYEQYF	TGTGCCAGCAGCTTAAGGCCCCCGCACGGGACCTACGAGCAGTACTTT
.	TRBV5-5	TRBJ2-1	.	CASSLEGNMGNEQFF	TGTGCCAGCAGCTTGGAGGGGAACATGGGGAATGAGCAGTTCTTC
many	TRBV2	TRBJ1-1	.	CASSDWTGNTEAFF	TGTGCCAGCAGTGATTGGACCGGGAACACTGAAGCTTTCTTT
many	TRBV28	TRBJ2-5	.	CASSSGSRIQETQYF	TGTGCCAGCAGCTCCGGTTCTCGGATACAAGAGACCCAGTACTTC
.	TRBV19	TRBJ2-7	.	CASGPPNYEQYF	TGTGCCAGTGGCCCACCTAACTACGAGCAGTACTTC
.	TRBV18	TRBJ2-6	TRBD1	CASTSPGQGSGGANVLTF	TGTGCCAGCACATCCCCCGGACAGGGGTCTGGCGGGGCCAACGTCCTGACTTTC
.	TRBV29-1	TRBJ2-3	.	CSAGEYTDTQYF	TGCAGCGCCGGGGAATACACAGATACGCAGTATTTT
few	TRBV6-1	TRBJ2-2	.	CASSDNTGELFF	TGTGCCAGCAGTGACAACACCGGGGAGCTGTTCTTT
.	TRBV9	TRBJ1-4	TRBD1	CASAADTGAFREKLFF	TGTGCCAGCGCCGCAGACACAGGGGCCTTTCGTGAAAAACTGTTTTTT